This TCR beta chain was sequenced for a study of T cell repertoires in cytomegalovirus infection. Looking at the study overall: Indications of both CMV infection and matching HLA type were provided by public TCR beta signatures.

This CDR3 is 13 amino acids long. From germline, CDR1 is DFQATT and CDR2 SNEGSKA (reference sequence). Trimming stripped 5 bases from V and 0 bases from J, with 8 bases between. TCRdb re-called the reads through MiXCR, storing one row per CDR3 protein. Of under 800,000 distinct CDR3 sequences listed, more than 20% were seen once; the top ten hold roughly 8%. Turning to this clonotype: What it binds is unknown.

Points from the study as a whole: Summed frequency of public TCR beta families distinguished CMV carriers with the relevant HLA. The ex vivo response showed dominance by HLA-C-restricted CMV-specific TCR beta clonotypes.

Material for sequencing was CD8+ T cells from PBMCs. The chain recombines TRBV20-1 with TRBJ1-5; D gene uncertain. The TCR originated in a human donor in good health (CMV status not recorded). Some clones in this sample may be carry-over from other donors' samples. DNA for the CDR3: TGCAGTGCTGCCTCGGTTAGCAATCAGCCCCAGCATTTT. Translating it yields CSAASVSNQPQHF.